This T cell receptor (beta chain) was captured in a study of blood T cells in healthy people across ages. The second PCR ran about 6 to 11 cycles with a sample-barcoded 5' primer and J-beta primers. Every cDNA was tagged by a template-switch adaptor with 12 random nucleotides. TCRdb re-derived calls from the 5' RACE reads in MiXCR, one entry per CDR3 protein. The data hold about 650,000 distinct CDR3 sequences, with roughly 30% observed a single time. Peripheral blood was drawn, roughly 10 milliliters per donor. The authors isolated at least 6 million PBMCs per sample. The V and J ends lost 4 bases and 5 bases respectively, with 11 bases between them. This CDR3 comprises 14 residues. The V gene's germline CDR1 is MNHNS and CDR2 SASEGT. This clonotype was recorded at least ten times.

This clonotype originated in a woman aged 80 or over in good health. The chain joins TRBV6-1 to TRBJ1-4; TRBD1 might be the D (5 bases). What was sequenced was blood. The CDR3 nucleotides are TGTGCCAGCAGTGTGGGGGACGCCAATGAAAAACTGTTTTTT. Its translation is CASSVGDANEKLFF.